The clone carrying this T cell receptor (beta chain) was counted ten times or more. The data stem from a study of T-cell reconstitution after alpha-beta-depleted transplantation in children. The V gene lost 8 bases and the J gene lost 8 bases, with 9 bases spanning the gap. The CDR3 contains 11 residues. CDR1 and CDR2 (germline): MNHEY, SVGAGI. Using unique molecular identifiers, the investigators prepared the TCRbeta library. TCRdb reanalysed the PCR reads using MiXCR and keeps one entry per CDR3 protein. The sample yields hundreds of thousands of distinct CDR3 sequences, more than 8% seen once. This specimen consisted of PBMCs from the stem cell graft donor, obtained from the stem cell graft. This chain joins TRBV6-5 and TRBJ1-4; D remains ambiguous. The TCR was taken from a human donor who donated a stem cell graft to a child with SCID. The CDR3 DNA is TGTGCCAGCTCCCCGAGCGAAAAACTGTTTTTT. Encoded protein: CASSPSEKLFF.